This T cell receptor (beta chain) was sequenced for a study of T cells in tuberculosis. Clones were read by immunoSEQ multiplex PCR, and TCRdb kept only the in-frame ones, dropping some. The sample contains 25,000 to 35,000 clones, about 90% of which appear only once. The CDR3 loop spans 15 amino acids. Germline values: CDR1 PRHDT, CDR2 FYEKMQ (reference sequence). V trimming: 4 bases; J trimming: 2 bases; junction bases outside the gene matches: 4. Sequences were obtained from PBMCs. The clonotype originates from a donor between 10 and 35 years old with latent tuberculosis or without tuberculosis infection. Some clones in this sample may be carry-over from other donors' samples. The V call is TRBV13, the J call TRBJ2-3; 9 nucleotides match TRBD1. CDR3 sequence (DNA): TGTGCCAGCAGCTCGGGACAGGGAAACACAGATACGCAGTATTTT. Translation: CASSSGQGNTDTQYF.